Here is one TCR beta chain with its context. Antigen: not known. The data belong to a study of T cell responses to AZD1222 COVID-19 vaccine. Overall study findings and caveats: Among the donors, most were white British and more were female, and clonal diversity was possibly underestimated.

Data came from immunoSEQ multiplex PCR; TCRdb stores just in-frame clones and leaves some out. The sample contains 120,000 or so clones, around 88% of which appear only once. The sequencing used peripheral blood, collected on day 0 of MenACWY control vaccination. The sequence derives from an adult in good health.

The CDR3 bases are TGTGCCAGCAGCGCGAGCGGCGGGGAGCTGTTTTTT. It translates to CASSASGGELFF. The V call is TRBV7-3, the J call TRBJ2-2, with a tentative D call TRBD2 (5 bases). From germline, CDR1 is SGHTA and CDR2 FQGTGA. CDR3 size: 12 residues. V gave up 5 bases and J gave up 7 bases, with 8 bases separating them.